Sequencing of this TCR beta chain was carried out in a study of neurological immune-mediated disorders. Whole-study findings and limits: Multiple sclerosis, the disease with the least TCR clonal expansion, fell below healthy controls, whereas HTLV-1-associated myelopathy showed the most.

Using its own MiXCR run on the 5' RACE reads, TCRdb lists one record per CDR3 protein. The sample gives fewer than 25,000 distinct CDR3 sequences, 8.5% to 12% of which show up once; less than 25% is in the top ten. This clonotype was counted at least ten times. What it binds is unknown. The V gene lost 3 bases and the J gene lost 2 bases, with 16 bases spanning the gap. The germline gives CDR1 DFQATT, CDR2 SNEGSKA (reference sequence). This CDR3 is 15 amino acids long. This clonotype originated in a woman aged 60 to 75 with HTLV-1-associated myelopathy (HAM/TSP). Sequenced material: PBMCs. The chain recombines TRBV20-1 with TRBJ2-5; weak D call: TRBD1 (6 bases). The CDR3 sequence is CSASAPQGRQETQYF. The CDR3 region has the DNA TGCAGTGCTAGTGCCCCCCAGGGGCGGCAAGAGACCCAGTACTTC.